This T cell receptor beta chain was recovered during a study of graft-versus-host responses after intestinal transplantation. Study at large: All of the recipients had induction that used anti-thymocyte globulin, then tacrolimus and steroids for approximately 3 years. Whole-study findings and limits: Researchers found peak circulating GvH clone levels linked to early post-transplant HvG declines.

Note on this clone: What it recognizes is unknown.

V dropped 0 bases and J dropped 4 bases, with 13 bases sitting between them. This CDR3 spans 16 amino acids. Germline V CDR1 and CDR2: PRHDT, FYEKMQ (reference sequence). Produced via immunoSEQ multiplex PCR; TCRdb's table is partial and in-frame only. Of about 110,000 clones listed, roughly 92% were seen once; the top ten hold 0.2% to 0.25%. The chain recombines TRBV13 with TRBJ1-3, with D unclear. This TCR derives from a human donor who was the organ donor for an intestinal transplant. Here the sequenced sample was unstimulated CD4+ T cells sorted from spleen or lymph node cells, taken before transplant. As DNA, the CDR3 is TGTGCCAGCAGCTTAGGCCTGAGGGTGAGAGGAAACACCATATATTTT. It is translated as CASSLGLRVRGNTIYF.